This T cell receptor (beta chain) was sequenced for a study of T cell responses to AZD1222 COVID-19 vaccine. About the study: Second doses were pooled across both intervals (about 4 or about 12 weeks).

Profiling relied on immunoSEQ multiplex PCR, and the TCRdb table lists in-frame clones only, not all of them. The profile covers about 97,000 clones, with about four fifths appearing a single time and approximately 17% taken by the ten largest. Study results and limitations: CD4 TCRs associated with vaccination spanned spike, dominating at 160-218 and 743-854. Mostly white British, mostly female donors; authors suggested clonal diversity may be underestimated. Repertoires in all cases were sampled only once the peak T cell response had passed.

With respect to this clone: Its specificity is unknown.

The ends were cut back, 5 bases at V and 1 base at J, with 11 bases in the middle. From germline, CDR1 is MDHEN and CDR2 SYDVKM. The CDR3 contains 14 residues. The TCR comes from an adult in good health. The chain joins TRBV28 to TRBJ1-1; the D is unclear. The specimen was peripheral blood, collected on day 0 of AZD1222 vaccination. The CDR3 DNA sequence: TGTGCCAGCAGTGTGATGAGCAGGAACACTGAAGCTTTCTTT. Amino acids: CASSVMSRNTEAFF.